These 2 T cell receptor beta chains came from one sample sequenced in a study of T cell repertoires in cytomegalovirus infection (dated by TCRdb to 2018 to 2020). What these receptors recognize is not known. Reads for this sample came from an Illumina HiSeq 1500. TCRdb applied fastp at Q25 and MiXCR to the public reads, then kept only in-frame beta chains. Identical CDR3 proteins give one entry, which carries the most common genes and DNA. The sample includes 200,000 to 250,000 distinct CDR3 sequences, with around 40% observed a single time. The ten largest account for more than 50% of the sample. What the treatment or condition label conveys for this sample: in vitro stimulation with specific CMV peptide epitopes to enrich CMV-specific T cells. The sequencing used CD8+ T cells from cultured PBMCs, collected from culture after CMV antigen stimulation. The source is a human donor in good health (CMV status not recorded). Some clones in this sample may be carry-over from other donors' samples.

This clonotype was detected a few times. The V call is TRBV12-3 or TRBV12-4, the J call TRBJ1-5; possible D gene TRBD1, 5 bases. CDR3 size: 14 residues. V lost 7 bases and J 4 bases, leaving 14 bases between the germline ends. CDR3 in DNA: TGTGCCAGCACCCTTTCGGGGGAAAATCAGCCCCAGCATTTT. This gives the protein CASTLSGENQPQHF.

This clonotype was counted only a few times. The rearrangement joins TRBV19 to TRBJ2-1; D is possibly TRBD1 (6 bases). CDR3 length: 16 amino acids. Germline V gene lookup returns CDR1 LNHDA and CDR2 SQIVND (reference sequence). Trimming removed 6 bases from V and 3 bases from J, with 18 bases in between. The CDR3 coding sequence is TGTGCCAGTAGGACACACCGGGACACCCTCTACAATGAGCAGTTCTTC. Residues: CASRTHRDTLYNEQFF.